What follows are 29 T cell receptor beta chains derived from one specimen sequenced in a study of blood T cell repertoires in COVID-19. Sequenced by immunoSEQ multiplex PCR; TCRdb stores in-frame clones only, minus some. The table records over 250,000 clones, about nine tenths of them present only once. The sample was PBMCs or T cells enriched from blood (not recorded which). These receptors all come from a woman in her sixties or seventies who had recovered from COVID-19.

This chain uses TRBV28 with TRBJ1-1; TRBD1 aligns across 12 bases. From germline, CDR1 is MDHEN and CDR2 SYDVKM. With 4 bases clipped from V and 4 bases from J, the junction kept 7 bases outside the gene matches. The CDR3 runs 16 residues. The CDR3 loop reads CASSSTGQGASTEAFF. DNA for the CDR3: TGTGCCAGCAGTTCAACGGGACAGGGGGCGTCCACTGAAGCTTTCTTT.

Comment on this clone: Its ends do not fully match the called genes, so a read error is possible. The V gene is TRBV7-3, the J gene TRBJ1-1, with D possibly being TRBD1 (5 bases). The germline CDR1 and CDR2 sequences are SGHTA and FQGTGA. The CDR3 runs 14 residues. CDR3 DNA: TGTGCCAGCAGCTCGTACCAGGGCAGGGAGGTGGCTCCATTT. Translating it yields CASSSYQGREVAPF. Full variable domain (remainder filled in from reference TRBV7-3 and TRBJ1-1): GAGVSQTPSNKVTEKGKYVELRCDPISGHTALYWYRQSLGQGPEFLIYFQGTGAADDSGLPNDRFFAVRPEGSVSTLKIQRTERGDSAVYLCASSSYQGREVAPFGQGTRLTVV.

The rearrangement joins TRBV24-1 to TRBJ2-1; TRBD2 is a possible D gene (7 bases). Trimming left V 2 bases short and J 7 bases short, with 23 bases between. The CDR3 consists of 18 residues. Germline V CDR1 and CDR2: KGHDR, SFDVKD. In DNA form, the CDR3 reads TGTGCCACCAGTGATTCCCCCTATGCGGGGGCCAAAGGGAATGAGCAGTTCTTC. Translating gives CATSDSPYAGAKGNEQFF.

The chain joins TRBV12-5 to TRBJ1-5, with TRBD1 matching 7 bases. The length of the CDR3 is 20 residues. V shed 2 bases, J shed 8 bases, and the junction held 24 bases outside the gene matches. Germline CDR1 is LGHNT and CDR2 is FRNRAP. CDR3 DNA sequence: TGTGCTAGTGGTTTGACAGGGGAGGAGGGAGGCGTCCTGGGGGGTAAGCCCCAGCATTTT. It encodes CASGLTGEEGGVLGGKPQHF.

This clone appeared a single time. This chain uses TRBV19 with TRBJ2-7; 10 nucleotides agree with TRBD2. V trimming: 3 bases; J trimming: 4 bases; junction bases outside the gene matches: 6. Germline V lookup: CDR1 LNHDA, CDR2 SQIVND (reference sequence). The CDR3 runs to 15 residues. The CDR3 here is CASSIVLAGRYEQYF. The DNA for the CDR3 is TGTGCCAGTAGTATCGTACTAGCGGGGAGATACGAGCAGTACTTC. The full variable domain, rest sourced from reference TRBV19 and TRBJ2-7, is DGGITQSPKYLFRKEGQNVTLSCEQNLNHDAMYWYRQDPGQGLRLIYYSQIVNDFQKGDIAEGYSVSREKKESFPLTVTSAQKNPTAFYLCASSIVLAGRYEQYFGPGTRLTVT.

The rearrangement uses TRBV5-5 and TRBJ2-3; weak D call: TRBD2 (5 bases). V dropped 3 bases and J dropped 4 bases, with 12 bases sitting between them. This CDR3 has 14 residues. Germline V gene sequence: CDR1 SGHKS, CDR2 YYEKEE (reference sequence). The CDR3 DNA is TGTGCCAGCAGCTGGACTTGGAGTCCAGATACGCAGTATTTT. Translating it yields CASSWTWSPDTQYF.

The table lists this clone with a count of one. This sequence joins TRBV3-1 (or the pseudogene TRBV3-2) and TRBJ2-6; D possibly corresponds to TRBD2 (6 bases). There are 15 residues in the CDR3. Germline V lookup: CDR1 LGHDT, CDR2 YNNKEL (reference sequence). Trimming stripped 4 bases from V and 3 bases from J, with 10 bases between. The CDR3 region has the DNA TGTGCCAGCAGCCCTGAGGGAGGTGGGGCCAACGTCCTGACTTTC. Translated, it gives CASSPEGGGANVLTF.

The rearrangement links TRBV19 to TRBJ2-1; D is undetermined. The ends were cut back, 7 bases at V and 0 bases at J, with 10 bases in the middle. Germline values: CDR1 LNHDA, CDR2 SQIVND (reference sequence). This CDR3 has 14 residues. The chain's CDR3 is CASTPSPSYNEQFF. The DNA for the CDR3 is TGTGCCAGTACCCCGAGCCCCTCCTACAATGAGCAGTTCTTC.

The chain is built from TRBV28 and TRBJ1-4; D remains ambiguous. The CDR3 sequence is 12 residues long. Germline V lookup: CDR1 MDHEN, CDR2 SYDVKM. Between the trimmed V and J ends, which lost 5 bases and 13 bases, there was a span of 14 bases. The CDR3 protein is CASSPLRVSLFF. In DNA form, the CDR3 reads TGTGCCAGCAGTCCCCTCCGGGTTTCACTGTTTTTT.

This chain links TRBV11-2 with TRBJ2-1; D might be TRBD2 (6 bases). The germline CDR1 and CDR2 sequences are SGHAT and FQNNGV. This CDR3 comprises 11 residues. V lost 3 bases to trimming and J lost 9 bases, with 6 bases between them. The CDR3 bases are TGTGCCAGCAGCTTGGGGGGTGAGCAGTTCTTC. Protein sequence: CASSLGGEQFF.

This chain's CDR3 is CASSDGGSSGANVLTF. CDR3 bases: TGTGCCAGCAGTGACGGGGGGAGCTCTGGGGCCAACGTCCTGACTTTC. This rearrangement joins TRBV6-4 to TRBJ2-6, with D possibly matching TRBD2 (6 bases). The CDR3 is 16 residues long. The V end lost 2 bases, the J end lost 0 bases, and 8 bases lay between the germline ends. Germline CDR1 and CDR2: MRHNA and SNTAGT.

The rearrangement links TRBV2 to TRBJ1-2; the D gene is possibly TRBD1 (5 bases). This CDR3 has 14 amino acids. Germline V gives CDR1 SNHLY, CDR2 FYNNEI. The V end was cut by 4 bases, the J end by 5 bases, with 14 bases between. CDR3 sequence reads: CASSGGAGEYGYTF. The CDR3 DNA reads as TGTGCCAGCAGTGGCGGGGCGGGGGAATATGGCTACACCTTC.

The CDR3: CASRPQVGGSPLHF. CDR3 in DNA: TGTGCCAGTAGACCACAGGTTGGTGGTTCACCCCTCCACTTT. The rearrangement uses TRBV19 and TRBJ1-6; D possibly corresponds to TRBD1 (5 bases). The CDR3 contains 14 residues. Germline-derived CDR1 and CDR2 are LNHDA and SQIVND (reference sequence). The ends were cut back, 6 bases at V and 9 bases at J, with 15 bases in the middle. Supplemented by reference TRBV19 and TRBJ1-6, the full variable domain reads DGGITQSPKYLFRKEGQNVTLSCEQNLNHDAMYWYRQDPGQGLRLIYYSQIVNDFQKGDIAEGYSVSREKKESFPLTVTSAQKNPTAFYLCASRPQVGGSPLHFGNGTRLTVT.

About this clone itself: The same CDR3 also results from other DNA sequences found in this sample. The CDR3 DNA follows: TGCGCCAGCAGCTTGGGTAGTAGCACAGATACGCAGTATTTT. Translation: CASSLGSSTDTQYF. V and J are TRBV5-1 and TRBJ2-3, with D unresolved. Germline values: CDR1 SGHRS, CDR2 YFSETQ. Trimming took 0 bases from V and 0 from J, leaving 5 bases between them. The CDR3 sequence is 14 residues long.

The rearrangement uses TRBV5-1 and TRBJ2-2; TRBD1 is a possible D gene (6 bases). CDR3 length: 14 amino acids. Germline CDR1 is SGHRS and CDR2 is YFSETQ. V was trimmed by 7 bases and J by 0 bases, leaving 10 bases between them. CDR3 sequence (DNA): TGCGCCAGCTTTTGGGGGCCGAACACCGGGGAGCTGTTTTTT. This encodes CASFWGPNTGELFF.

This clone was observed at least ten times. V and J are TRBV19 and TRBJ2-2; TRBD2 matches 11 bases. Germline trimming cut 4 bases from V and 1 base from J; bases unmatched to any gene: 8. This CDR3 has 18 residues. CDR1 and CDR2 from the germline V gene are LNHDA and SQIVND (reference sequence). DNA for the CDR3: TGTGCCAGTAGTAACCCGTTTAGCGGGAGGGGGAACACCGGGGAGCTGTTTTTT. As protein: CASSNPFSGRGNTGELFF.

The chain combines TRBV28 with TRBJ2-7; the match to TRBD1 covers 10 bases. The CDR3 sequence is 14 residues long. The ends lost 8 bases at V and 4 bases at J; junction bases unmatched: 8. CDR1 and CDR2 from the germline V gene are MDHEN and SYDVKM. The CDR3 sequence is CASQGTGEFYEQYF. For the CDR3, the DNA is TGTGCCAGCCAGGGGACAGGGGAATTTTACGAGCAGTACTTC. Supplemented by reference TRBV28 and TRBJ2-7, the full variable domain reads DVKVTQSSRYLVKRTGEKVFLECVQDMDHENMFWYRQDPGLGLRLIYFSYDVKMKEKGDIPEGYSVSREKKERFSLILESASTNQTSMYLCASQGTGEFYEQYFGPGTRLTVT.

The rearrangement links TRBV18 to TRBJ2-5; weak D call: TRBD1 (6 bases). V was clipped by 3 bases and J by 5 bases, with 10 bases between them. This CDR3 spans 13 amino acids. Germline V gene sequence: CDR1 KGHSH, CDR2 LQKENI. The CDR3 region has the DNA TGTGCCAGCTCACCCACAGGGTGGGAGACCCAGTACTTC. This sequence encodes CASSPTGWETQYF.

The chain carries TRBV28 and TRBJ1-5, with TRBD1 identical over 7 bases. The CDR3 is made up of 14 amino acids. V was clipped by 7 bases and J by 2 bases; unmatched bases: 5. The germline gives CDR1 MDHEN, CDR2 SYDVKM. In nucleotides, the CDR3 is TGTGCCAGCACCATCGGACAGGGCAATCAGCCCCAGCATTTT. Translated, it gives CASTIGQGNQPQHF.

CDR3 sequence (DNA): TGTGCCAGCAGCCTAAACAGGGGGTCGTACGAGCAGTACTTC. This encodes CASSLNRGSYEQYF. The chain has TRBV6-5 and TRBJ2-7; TRBD1 matches at 8 bases. The CDR3 has 14 amino acids. Germline V CDR1 and CDR2: MNHEY, SVGAGI. V lost 6 bases, J lost 4 bases, and 8 bases stayed unmatched.

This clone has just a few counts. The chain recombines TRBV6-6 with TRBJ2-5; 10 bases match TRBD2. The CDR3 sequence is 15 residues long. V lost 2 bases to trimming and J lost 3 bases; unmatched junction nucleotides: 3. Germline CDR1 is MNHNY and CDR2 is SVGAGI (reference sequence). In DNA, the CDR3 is TGTGCCAGCAGTTACCCCGGACTAGCGGAAGAGACCCAGTACTTC. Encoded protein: CASSYPGLAEETQYF.

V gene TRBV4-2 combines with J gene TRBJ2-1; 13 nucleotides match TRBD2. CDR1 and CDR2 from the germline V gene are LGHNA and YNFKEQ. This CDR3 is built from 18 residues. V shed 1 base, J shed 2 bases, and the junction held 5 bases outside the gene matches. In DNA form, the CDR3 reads TGTGCCAGCAGCCAAGGGACTAGCGGGAGAATTCCCTACAATGAGCAGTTCTTC. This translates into CASSQGTSGRIPYNEQFF.

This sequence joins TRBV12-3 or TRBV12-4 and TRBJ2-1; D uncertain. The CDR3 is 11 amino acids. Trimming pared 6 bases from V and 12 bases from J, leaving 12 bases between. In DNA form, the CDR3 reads TGTGCCAGCAGCCTCGGGTATGTGCAGTTCTTC. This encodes CASSLGYVQFF.

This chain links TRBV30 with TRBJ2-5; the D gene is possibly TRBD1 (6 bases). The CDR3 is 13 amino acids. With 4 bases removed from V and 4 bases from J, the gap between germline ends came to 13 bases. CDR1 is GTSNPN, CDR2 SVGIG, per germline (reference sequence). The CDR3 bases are TGTGCCTGGAAACCCATAGGGGGAGAGACCCAGTACTTC. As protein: CAWKPIGGETQYF. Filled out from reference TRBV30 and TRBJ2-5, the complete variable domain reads SQTIHQWPATLVQPVGSPLSLECTVEGTSNPNLYWYRQAAGRGLQLLFYSVGIGQISSEVPQNLSASRPQDRQFILSSKKLLLSDSGFYLCAWKPIGGETQYFGPGTRLLVL.

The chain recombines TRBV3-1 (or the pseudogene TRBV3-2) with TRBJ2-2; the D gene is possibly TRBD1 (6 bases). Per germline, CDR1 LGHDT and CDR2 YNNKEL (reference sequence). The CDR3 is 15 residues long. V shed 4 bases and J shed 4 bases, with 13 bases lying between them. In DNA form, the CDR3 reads TGTGCCAGCAGCCGGGACACGACATTCACCGGGGAGCTGTTTTTT. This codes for CASSRDTTFTGELFF.

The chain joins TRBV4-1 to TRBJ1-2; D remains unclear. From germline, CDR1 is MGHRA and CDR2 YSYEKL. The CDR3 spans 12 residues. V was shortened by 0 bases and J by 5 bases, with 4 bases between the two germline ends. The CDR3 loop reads CASSQDYYGYTF. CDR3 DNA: TGCGCCAGCAGCCAAGATTATTATGGCTACACCTTC.

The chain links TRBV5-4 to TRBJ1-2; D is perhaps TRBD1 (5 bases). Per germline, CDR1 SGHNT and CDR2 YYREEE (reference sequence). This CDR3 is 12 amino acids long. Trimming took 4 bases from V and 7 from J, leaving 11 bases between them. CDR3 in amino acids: CASSRSRAGYTF. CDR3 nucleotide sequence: TGTGCCAGCAGCAGAAGCAGGGCTGGCTACACCTTC.

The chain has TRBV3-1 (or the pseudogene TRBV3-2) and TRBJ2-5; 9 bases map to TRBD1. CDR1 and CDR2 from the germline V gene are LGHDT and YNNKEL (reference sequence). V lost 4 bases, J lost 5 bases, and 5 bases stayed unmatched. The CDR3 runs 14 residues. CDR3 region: CASSRSGQGETQYF. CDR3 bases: TGTGCCAGCAGCCGGTCGGGACAGGGTGAGACCCAGTACTTC.

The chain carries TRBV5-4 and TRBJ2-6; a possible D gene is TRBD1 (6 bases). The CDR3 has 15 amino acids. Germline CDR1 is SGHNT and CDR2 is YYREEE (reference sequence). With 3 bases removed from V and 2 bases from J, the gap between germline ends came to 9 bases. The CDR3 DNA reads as TGTGCCAGCAGCTCTCCAGGGGCTGGGGCCAACGTCCTGACTTTC. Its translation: CASSSPGAGANVLTF.